This record looks at one T cell receptor beta chain sequence and its context. Its antigen is unidentified. The source of the sample is a study of long-term antiretroviral therapy in people with HIV. They ran version v3.0 of the immunoSEQ assay at survey level. For every sample, sequencing targeted roughly 40,000-50,000 T-cell genomes. TCRdb's table, derived via immunoSEQ multiplex PCR, lists solely in-frame clones and lacks some. The table includes more than 15,000 clones, approximately 80% detected once. General study points: Before ART, certain clones expanded, and these dominated the repertoire at all time points. Transplant-donor-level diversity was not reached after ART, though diversity increased. Repertoires from HIV showed CDR3 length ranges narrower than those of controls.

Source: unsorted PBMCs, taken 0.5 years before starting antiretroviral therapy. This sequence originates from a man younger than 35 with HIV.

The CDR3: CASSLGLATGGTQYF. CDR3 sequence (DNA): TGTGCCAGCAGTTTAGGCCTAGCGACAGGAGGGACCCAGTACTTC. This chain joins TRBV28 and TRBJ2-5; D may correspond to TRBD1 or TRBD2 (6 bases each). The germline V and J ends were trimmed by 2 bases and 7 bases, with 17 bases remaining between them. This CDR3 comprises 15 residues. Germline V CDR1 and CDR2: MDHEN, SYDVKM.